A single sample is the source of the 30 T cell receptor beta chains below, sequenced in a study of human T cells and chemical hapten exposure. The study extracted total RNA from unfractionated whole blood. A single record per CDR3 protein comes from TCRdb applying MiXCR to the 5' RACE reads. Of 110,000 or so distinct CDR3 sequences in the sample, roughly 18% were seen once. Receptor source: a human donor in good health.

The chain uses TRBV12-3 or TRBV12-4 and TRBJ2-7, with 14 nucleotides matching TRBD2. This CDR3 has 15 amino acids. V dropped 2 bases and J dropped 7; count of bases not matched to a gene: 4. In DNA, the CDR3 is TGTGCCAGCAGTTTATGGGGACTAGCGGGAGTGGAGCAGTACTTC. Protein: CASSLWGLAGVEQYF.

Points on this clonotype: Since no conserved phenylalanine or tryptophan closes the CDR3, a read error is the likely cause. V is TRBV29-1 and J is TRBJ1-5, with TRBD1 matching 9 bases. The CDR3 extends over 15 amino acids. Germline V gives CDR1 SQVTM, CDR2 ANQGSEA. The trim removed 4 bases at V and 4 bases at J, leaving 8 bases unmatched. The CDR3, as DNA: TGCAGCGTTGCAGGCGGAGGGACAGGGAATCAGCCCCAGCATATT. Translating gives CSVAGGGTGNQPQHI.

V is TRBV12-3 or TRBV12-4 and J is TRBJ2-1; D unresolved. The CDR3 has 12 amino acids. V was trimmed by 5 bases and J by 9 bases, leaving 11 bases between them. The CDR3 here is CASSEFAAEQFF. CDR3 DNA sequence: TGTGCCAGCAGTGAATTTGCTGCTGAGCAGTTCTTC.

A few counts support this clonotype. The chain carries TRBV29-1 and TRBJ2-7; D uncertain. The CDR3 runs to 10 residues. V was trimmed by 5 bases and J by 6 bases, leaving 8 bases between them. CDR1 is SQVTM and CDR2 is ANQGSEA in the germline V gene. CDR3 region: CSVCPAEQYF. The CDR3 DNA reads as TGCAGCGTTTGTCCCGCCGAGCAGTACTTC.

This sequence joins TRBV12-3 or TRBV12-4 and TRBJ2-7; tentatively, D is TRBD1 (6 bases). V was pared by 4 bases and J by 7 bases, with 11 bases between. CDR3 length equals 12 residues. Here the CDR3 reads CASSWVQGEQYF. In DNA form, the CDR3 reads TGTGCCAGCAGTTGGGTCCAGGGGGAGCAGTACTTC.

In its sample, this clonotype was seen a few times. The gene calls are TRBV28 and TRBJ2-7, with D tentatively TRBD2 (6 bases). CDR3 length: 14 amino acids. Germline-derived CDR1 and CDR2 are MDHEN and SYDVKM. V lost 10 bases, J lost 0 bases, and 16 bases lay in between. The CDR3, as DNA: TGTGCCACCTGGGACGGGGGAAGCTCCTACGAGCAGTACTTC. It specifies CATWDGGSSYEQYF.

The rearrangement uses TRBV2 and TRBJ1-3; TRBD1 is a possible D gene (6 bases). The CDR3 is 14 residues long. Germline V gene lookup returns CDR1 SNHLY and CDR2 FYNNEI. V dropped 6 bases and J dropped 8 bases, with 17 bases sitting between them. The CDR3 here is CASRTQGRGDTIYF. For the CDR3, the DNA is TGTGCCAGCAGGACACAGGGTAGAGGAGACACCATATATTTT.

This clonotype was recorded a few times. The rearrangement links TRBV30 to TRBJ1-5; 9 bases are shared with TRBD1. Trimming cost V 4 bases and J 7 bases; bases outside gene matches: 11. Germline values: CDR1 GTSNPN, CDR2 SVGIG (reference sequence). This CDR3 comprises 15 residues. The CDR3: CAWKRPGQGLQPQHF. CDR3 nucleotide sequence: TGTGCCTGGAAAAGACCGGGACAGGGCCTACAGCCCCAGCATTTT.

The chain uses TRBV5-8 and TRBJ1-5; 8 bases line up with TRBD1. The V and J ends lost 0 bases and 6 bases, in that order; junction bases with no gene match: 8. Germline CDR1 reads SGHTS; CDR2 reads YDEGEE. This CDR3 has 16 amino acids. The CDR3 coding sequence is TGTGCCAGCAGCTTGGGGACAGGGATTTTAGGTCAGCCCCAGCATTTT. Protein: CASSLGTGILGQPQHF.

This chain joins TRBV6-5 and TRBJ1-6, with 9 bases lining up with TRBD1. Germline assignment: CDR1 MNHEY and CDR2 SVGAGI. The CDR3 sequence is 13 residues long. The V segment lost 6 bases and the J segment 10 bases; nucleotides outside the gene matches: 4. The CDR3 here is CASRRTGDSPLHF. The CDR3 coding sequence is TGTGCCAGCAGGAGGACAGGGGACTCACCCCTCCACTTT.

The chain carries TRBV28 and TRBJ2-5; D perhaps matches TRBD2 (6 bases). Per germline, CDR1 MDHEN and CDR2 SYDVKM. V lost 8 bases, J lost 5 bases, and 12 bases lay in between. This CDR3 region has 12 residues. The CDR3 is CASEGLAETQYF. DNA for the CDR3: TGTGCCAGCGAGGGGCTAGCGGAGACCCAGTACTTC.

This chain connects TRBV4-1 to TRBJ1-1; D unresolved. Trimming shortened V by 0 bases and J by 1 base, and 30 bases separated the two germline ends. This CDR3 is 22 amino acids long. In germline, CDR1 is MGHRA, CDR2 YSYEKL. The CDR3 region is CASSQEGSRKMQYIRGNTEAFF. The CDR3 nucleotides are TGCGCCAGCAGCCAAGAAGGGTCCCGCAAAATGCAGTACATCCGCGGGAACACTGAAGCTTTCTTT.

In DNA, the CDR3 is TGCGCCAGCAGCAGGAATTGGGACAGGGGCGAAAAACTGTTTTTT. The encoded protein is CASSRNWDRGEKLFF. The chain is built from TRBV5-1 and TRBJ1-4; 10 positions agree with TRBD1. Germline V CDR1 and CDR2: SGHRS, YFSETQ. The J segment lost 8 bases and the V segment lost 4 bases, leaving 8 bases of the junction unmatched. The CDR3 is 15 amino acids.

This clonotype was counted between two and nine times. The V gene is TRBV5-1, the J gene TRBJ1-1; D is undetermined. The CDR3 has 15 residues. CDR1 is SGHRS and CDR2 is YFSETQ in the germline V gene. Trimming shortened V by 2 bases and J by 4 bases, and 15 bases separated the two germline ends. The chain's CDR3 is CASSFMPGEGTEAFF. The CDR3 DNA sequence: TGCGCCAGCAGCTTCATGCCCGGGGAGGGCACTGAAGCTTTCTTT.

This clonotype was seen a handful of times. The chain uses TRBV6-1 and TRBJ2-1; 10 nucleotides line up with TRBD2. The CDR3 spans 18 residues. Germline values: CDR1 MNHNS, CDR2 SASEGT. V lost 4 bases to trimming and J lost 5 bases; unmatched junction nucleotides: 14. The CDR3 is CASSATLLLAGEDNEQFF. The CDR3 nucleotides are TGTGCCAGCAGTGCCACGCTTCTCCTAGCGGGAGAAGACAATGAGCAGTTCTTC.

This clonotype showed up just a few times. The chain uses TRBV7-3 and TRBJ2-5, with 10 bases matching TRBD2. This CDR3 contains 15 residues. Germline V gene sequence: CDR1 SGHTA, CDR2 FQGTGA. V was pared by 5 bases and J by 4 bases, with 7 bases of the junction left unmatched. The CDR3 coding sequence is TGTGCCAGCAGCCCACTAGCGGGAAACAGAGAGACCCAGTACTTC. It yields the protein CASSPLAGNRETQYF.

This chain joins TRBV27 and TRBJ1-5, with D maybe TRBD1 (6 bases). Trimming stripped 1 base from V and 7 bases from J, with 11 bases between. Germline values: CDR1 MNHEY, CDR2 SMNVEV (reference sequence). The CDR3 runs to 14 residues. The CDR3 DNA reads as TGTGCCAGCAGTTTATGGGGGGCGGGGCAGCCCCAGCATTTT. Translating it yields CASSLWGAGQPQHF.

J is TRBJ2-3 and V is TRBV12-3 or TRBV12-4; no firm D call. This CDR3 is built from 12 residues. Deletions cut 3 bases from V and 5 bases from J, with 6 bases between. CDR3 amino acids: CASSFDGDTQYF. DNA of the CDR3: TGTGCCAGCAGTTTCGACGGAGATACGCAGTATTTT.

This clonotype was counted between two and nine times. The chain carries TRBV6-5 and TRBJ2-5; TRBD2 matches at 8 bases. The CDR3 is made up of 15 amino acids. Trimming at V came to 8 bases and at J to 5 bases, leaving 13 bases not matched to a gene. In germline, CDR1 is MNHEY, CDR2 SVGAGI. The CDR3 is CASSGGVTRGETQYF. DNA for the CDR3: TGTGCCAGCTCGGGAGGGGTCACCCGGGGGGAGACCCAGTACTTC.

The chain employs TRBV30 and TRBJ1-3; 11 nucleotides match TRBD1. This CDR3 comprises 15 residues. Germline V gene sequence: CDR1 GTSNPN, CDR2 SVGIG (reference sequence). The V segment lost 0 bases and the J segment 8 bases; nucleotides outside the gene matches: 6. CDR3 DNA: TGTGCCTGGAGTGTAATATCGGGACAGGGGGACACCATATATTTT. Translating it yields CAWSVISGQGDTIYF.

This clonotype was counted once. This rearrangement joins TRBV12-3 or TRBV12-4 to TRBJ1-2; D remains unclear. The CDR3 extends over 11 amino acids. The ends were cut back, 1 base at V and 5 bases at J, with 2 bases in the middle. This CDR3 is CASSLEYGYTF. The DNA of the CDR3 is TGTGCCAGCAGTTTAGAATATGGCTACACCTTC.

This clonotype was seen a handful of times. The chain is built from TRBV28 and TRBJ2-7; no reliable D call. This CDR3 comprises 12 residues. With 5 bases removed from V and 4 bases from J, the gap between germline ends came to 9 bases. Looked up from germline, CDR1 is MDHEN and CDR2 is SYDVKM. The CDR3 sequence is CASSETLYEQYF. The CDR3 DNA reads as TGTGCCAGCAGTGAGACATTATACGAGCAGTACTTC.

This chain uses TRBV6-5 with TRBJ1-1, with 8 positions matching TRBD1. V shed 3 bases and J 4 bases; nucleotides not matched to a gene: 10. Germline V CDR1 and CDR2: MNHEY, SVGAGI. The CDR3 is 16 amino acids. This CDR3 reads CASSYFQGAVGTEAFF. CDR3 nucleotides: TGTGCCAGCAGTTATTTTCAGGGGGCAGTAGGCACTGAAGCTTTCTTT.

The rearrangement uses TRBV2 and TRBJ2-3; D gene uncertain. The CDR3 is 15 residues long. The germline V gene encodes CDR1 SNHLY and CDR2 FYNNEI. Trimming took off 3 bases at V and 0 bases at J, with 10 bases between the two ends. The CDR3 DNA is TGTGCCAGCAGTGATGGGCAGACTAGCACAGATACGCAGTATTTT. This codes for CASSDGQTSTDTQYF.

This clonotype was found a few times. The chain employs TRBV5-1 and TRBJ1-1, with a tentative D call TRBD1 (5 bases). The germline CDR1 and CDR2 sequences are SGHRS and YFSETQ. The CDR3 extends over 15 amino acids. V gave up 0 bases and J gave up 1 base, with 10 bases separating them. This CDR3 is CASSLGGEANTEAFF. In DNA, the CDR3 is TGCGCCAGCAGCTTGGGGGGGGAGGCGAACACTGAAGCTTTCTTT.

In its sample, this clonotype was seen a few times. This chain uses TRBV4-1 with TRBJ2-3, with 9 bases that match TRBD1. The CDR3 sequence is 18 residues long. Per germline, CDR1 MGHRA and CDR2 YSYEKL. The junction had 11 bases not matched to a gene; V was cut back by 3 bases and J by 1 base. CDR3 sequence (DNA): TGCGCCAGCAGCCAGGCGAAGGACAGGGGCGATCGCACAGATACGCAGTATTTT. It codes for CASSQAKDRGDRTDTQYF.

This clonotype was seen more than once but under ten times. V and J are TRBV7-9 and TRBJ1-1, with D unresolved. This CDR3 is built from 12 residues. The V end lost 11 bases, the J end lost 1 base, and 11 bases lay between the germline ends. Germline CDR1 is SEHNR and CDR2 is FQNEAQ (reference sequence). CDR3 coding DNA: TGTGCCTCCGTCTTGGGGAACACTGAAGCTTTCTTT. It yields the protein CASVLGNTEAFF. The complete variable domain, with remaining parts taken from reference TRBV7-9 and TRBJ1-1, reads DTGVSQNPRHKITKRGQNVTFRCDPISEHNRLYWYRQTLGQGPEFLTYFQNEAQLEKSRLLSDRFSAERPKGSFSTLEIQRTEQGDSAMYLCASVLGNTEAFFGQGTRLTVV.

The CDR3 DNA follows: TGCAGTGTTAGGCAGGAAAGTTCCTCCCTTAACACCGGGGAGCTGTTTTTT. It specifies CSVRQESSSLNTGELFF. The genes are TRBV20-1 and TRBJ2-2; D is ambiguous. This CDR3 contains 17 residues. CDR1 is DFQATT, CDR2 SNEGSKA, per germline (reference sequence). The V and J ends lost 7 bases and 2 bases respectively, with 23 bases between them.

The chain carries TRBV19 and TRBJ1-6; TRBD1 aligns across 7 bases. Germline assignment: CDR1 LNHDA and CDR2 SQIVND (reference sequence). The CDR3 extends over 16 amino acids. The junction had 13 bases not matched to a gene; V was cut back by 6 bases and J by 8 bases. DNA of the CDR3: TGTGCCAGTAGCCCCTTAGCGGGGACAGCCGATTCACCCCTCCACTTT. This encodes CASSPLAGTADSPLHF.

This clonotype is labeled medium-sized. The chain couples TRBV4-1 to TRBJ2-7; D possibly uses TRBD1 or TRBD2 (6 bases each). Germline-derived CDR1 and CDR2 are MGHRA and YSYEKL. CDR3 length: 17 residues. V was cut by 0 bases and J by 1 base, with 16 bases left in between. CDR3 bases: TGCGCCAGCAGCCAAGATCAGTATAGGGGGGCATCCTACGAGCAGTACTTC. Its translation is CASSQDQYRGASYEQYF.